What follows are 19 T cell receptor beta chains derived from one specimen sequenced in a study of beta chain features in type 1 diabetes. Notes on the study in general: Type 1 diabetes patients had moderately but significantly shorter TCRB CDR3s in all four CD4+ subsets.

The antigens these receptors bind are not known. Every bit of the isolated RNA underwent reverse transcription, so sequencing read expressed TCRB transcripts. Some clones are missing from TCRdb's copy, which holds only in-frame ones; the method was immunoSEQ multiplex PCR. This table has 600,000 to 700,000 clones, 13% appearing once. Sequencing was performed on naive CD4+ T cells from blood. The receptor source for this set is a man younger than 35 with type 1 diabetes.

This clone has more than one count but fewer than ten. The chain employs TRBV11-2 and TRBJ2-2; no firm D call. The CDR3 length is 14 residues. Per the germline V gene, CDR1 is SGHAT and CDR2 is FQNNGV. The V gene lost 5 bases and the J gene lost 2 bases, with 9 bases spanning the gap. CDR3 protein: CASSPPGNTGELFF. The CDR3 DNA reads as TGTGCCAGCAGCCCACCGGGCAACACCGGGGAGCTGTTTTTT.

V gene TRBV11-2 combines with J gene TRBJ2-7; 9 bases are a match to TRBD1. V shed 3 bases, J shed 5 bases, and the junction held 2 bases outside the gene matches. The CDR3 has 13 amino acids. The germline V gene encodes CDR1 SGHAT and CDR2 FQNNGV. The CDR3 spells CASSFTGGDEQYF. The CDR3 DNA reads as TGTGCCAGCAGCTTTACAGGGGGCGACGAGCAGTACTTC.

Only one count was recorded for this clone. The V call is TRBV19, the J call TRBJ2-5, with TRBD2 identical over 12 bases. The CDR3 covers 16 residues. CDR1 is LNHDA, CDR2 SQIVND, per germline (reference sequence). V shed 3 bases, J shed 1 base, and the junction held 3 bases outside the gene matches. CDR3 region: CASSILTSGGQETQYF. The CDR3 DNA sequence: TGTGCCAGTAGTATTTTGACTAGCGGGGGCCAAGAGACCCAGTACTTC.

Only a few counts were recorded for this clone. The chain is built from TRBV7-2 and TRBJ2-1; 12 positions agree with TRBD1. The length of the CDR3 is 15 residues. The V and J ends lost 5 bases and 4 bases, in that order; junction bases with no gene match: 3. Germline CDR1 and CDR2: SGHTA and FQGNSA. The CDR3: CASSQGQGAYNEQFF. The CDR3 coding sequence is TGTGCCAGCAGCCAGGGACAGGGGGCGTACAATGAGCAGTTCTTC.

The CDR3 sequence: CASTPATGNTIYF. CDR3 sequence (DNA): TGTGCCAGCACCCCTGCTACTGGAAACACCATATATTTT. This chain uses TRBV27 with TRBJ1-3; D not resolved. This CDR3 region has 13 residues. V was pared by 7 bases and J by 2 bases, with 9 bases between. The germline V gene encodes CDR1 MNHEY and CDR2 SMNVEV (reference sequence).

This clone has a handful of counts. The chain employs TRBV23-1 and TRBJ1-5; unclear D gene. TRBV23-1 is labeled an ORF, and its function is uncertain. Trimming removed 2 bases at V and 0 bases at J, with 11 bases between. The CDR3 sequence is 16 residues long. The CDR3 coding sequence is TGCGCCAGCAGTCAAAATACAGCATATAGCAATCAGCCCCAGCATTTT. This sequence encodes CASSQNTAYSNQPQHF.

The chain joins TRBV4-1 to TRBJ1-4; maybe TRBD1 (6 bases). The CDR3 loop spans 15 amino acids. The germline gives CDR1 MGHRA, CDR2 YSYEKL. With 3 bases removed from V and 8 bases from J, the gap between germline ends came to 16 bases. CDR3 protein: CASSQAGQGNEKLFF. In nucleotides, the CDR3 is TGCGCCAGCAGCCAGGCCGGGCAGGGGAACGAAAAACTGTTTTTT.

The chain combines TRBV14 with TRBJ2-3, with 7 bases aligning to TRBD2. The V gene end was trimmed by 3 bases and the J gene end by 7 bases; junction bases not matched to a gene: 4. The CDR3 has 13 amino acids. Germline-derived CDR1 and CDR2 are SGHDN and FVKESK. In DNA, the CDR3 is TGTGCCAGCAGCCAGGGGGGGGTCAATACGCAGTATTTT. Amino acids: CASSQGGVNTQYF.

The table lists this clone with a few counts. The V and J genes are TRBV10-3 and TRBJ1-2; perhaps TRBD1 as D (6 bases). This CDR3 region has 11 residues. The germline V gene has CDR1 ENHRY and CDR2 SYGVKD. Trimming removed 7 bases from V and 6 bases from J, with 9 bases in between. The CDR3 is CAITEGDGYTF. The CDR3 DNA is TGTGCCATCACAGAGGGGGATGGCTACACCTTC.

The gene calls are TRBV28 and TRBJ2-2; no reliable D call. The V and J ends lost 2 bases and 4 bases respectively, with 8 bases between them. Germline lookup yields CDR1 MDHEN and CDR2 SYDVKM. CDR3 size: 14 residues. CDR3 sequence: CASSLPRVTGELFF. DNA of the CDR3: TGTGCCAGCAGTTTACCCCGCGTCACCGGGGAGCTGTTTTTT.

This clone was seen a few times. The J gene is TRBJ1-4, the V gene TRBV28; D remains ambiguous. The V end lost 5 bases, the J end lost 13 bases, and 20 bases lay between the germline ends. Germline V lookup: CDR1 MDHEN, CDR2 SYDVKM. This CDR3 comprises 14 residues. CDR3 region: CASSPPRAGSGLFF. The CDR3 coding sequence is TGTGCCAGCAGTCCGCCCCGAGCGGGCAGTGGACTGTTTTTT.

The sample holds a few counts of this clone. The chain employs TRBV7-9 and TRBJ2-1, with a weak D call TRBD2 (5 bases). Germline V gives CDR1 SEHNR, CDR2 FQNEAQ (reference sequence). The CDR3 is 13 amino acids. The V end was cut by 4 bases, the J end by 10 bases, with 14 bases between. The CDR3 nucleotides are TGTGCCAGCAGCTCCTCACATTCGGGGGAGCAGTTCTTC. This gives the protein CASSSSHSGEQFF.

The chain employs TRBV30 and TRBJ1-1; the D gene is possibly TRBD1 (6 bases). CDR1 is GTSNPN and CDR2 is SVGIG in the germline V gene (reference sequence). The CDR3 covers 14 residues. V lost 4 bases and J 3 bases, leaving 15 bases between the germline ends. CDR3 bases: TGTGCCTGGACGTGGGGGGCCTCGGACACTGAAGCTTTCTTT. Amino acids: CAWTWGASDTEAFF. Variable domain in full (rest from reference TRBV30 and TRBJ1-1): SQTIHQWPATLVQPVGSPLSLECTVEGTSNPNLYWYRQAAGRGLQLLFYSVGIGQISSEVPQNLSASRPQDRQFILSSKKLLLSDSGFYLCAWTWGASDTEAFFGQGTRLTVV.

This chain uses TRBV18 with TRBJ1-1; a weak D match, TRBD1 (6 bases). There are 17 residues in the CDR3. Per germline, CDR1 KGHSH and CDR2 LQKENI. V was shortened by 3 bases and J by 1 base, with 18 bases between the two germline ends. CDR3 sequence reads: CASSPYETGQQNTEAFF. The CDR3 nucleotides are TGTGCCAGCTCACCTTATGAAACCGGACAGCAGAACACTGAAGCTTTCTTT.

A word on this clone: Different DNA sequences within this sample yield the same CDR3. This sequence joins TRBV5-1 and TRBJ2-3; 8 nucleotides align to TRBD1. CDR1 is SGHRS, CDR2 YFSETQ, per germline. The V segment lost 3 bases and the J segment 3 bases; nucleotides outside the gene matches: 6. The CDR3 covers 15 residues. The CDR3 sequence is CASSSGQGGTDTQYF. For the CDR3, the DNA is TGCGCCAGCAGCTCCGGACAGGGAGGTACAGATACGCAGTATTTT.

The V and J genes are TRBV6-5 and TRBJ1-4; no definite D call. Germline CDR1 and CDR2: MNHEY and SVGAGI. This CDR3 comprises 15 residues. V lost 0 bases, J lost 7 bases, and 12 bases lay in between. The CDR3 region has the DNA TGTGCCAGCAGTTACTCGTACGGGGTGGGTGAAAAACTGTTTTTT. As protein: CASSYSYGVGEKLFF.

In its sample, this clone was seen a few times. J is TRBJ2-7 and V is TRBV21-1. TRBV21-1 represents a pseudogene. The CDR3 extends over 11 amino acids. CDR3 loop: CASSTPYEQYF. For the CDR3, the DNA is TGTGCCAGCAGCACCCCCTACGAGCAGTACTTC.

This clone appeared a few times. The rearrangement uses TRBV7-9 and TRBJ2-3; D is undetermined. V was trimmed by 11 bases and J by 0 bases, leaving 12 bases between them. This CDR3 region has 13 residues. CDR1 and CDR2 (germline): SEHNR, FQNEAQ (reference sequence). The CDR3 coding sequence is TGTGCCGGTGGACCTTCTAGCACAGATACGCAGTATTTT. This gives the protein CAGGPSSTDTQYF.

Only a few counts were recorded for this clone. The genes are TRBV6-5 and TRBJ1-1; D not certain. This CDR3 has 14 residues. From germline, CDR1 is MNHEY and CDR2 SVGAGI. Trimming removed 2 bases at V and 3 bases at J, with 10 bases between. The CDR3 is CASSYLPGYTEAFF. DNA of the CDR3: TGTGCCAGCAGTTACCTCCCTGGTTACACTGAAGCTTTCTTT.